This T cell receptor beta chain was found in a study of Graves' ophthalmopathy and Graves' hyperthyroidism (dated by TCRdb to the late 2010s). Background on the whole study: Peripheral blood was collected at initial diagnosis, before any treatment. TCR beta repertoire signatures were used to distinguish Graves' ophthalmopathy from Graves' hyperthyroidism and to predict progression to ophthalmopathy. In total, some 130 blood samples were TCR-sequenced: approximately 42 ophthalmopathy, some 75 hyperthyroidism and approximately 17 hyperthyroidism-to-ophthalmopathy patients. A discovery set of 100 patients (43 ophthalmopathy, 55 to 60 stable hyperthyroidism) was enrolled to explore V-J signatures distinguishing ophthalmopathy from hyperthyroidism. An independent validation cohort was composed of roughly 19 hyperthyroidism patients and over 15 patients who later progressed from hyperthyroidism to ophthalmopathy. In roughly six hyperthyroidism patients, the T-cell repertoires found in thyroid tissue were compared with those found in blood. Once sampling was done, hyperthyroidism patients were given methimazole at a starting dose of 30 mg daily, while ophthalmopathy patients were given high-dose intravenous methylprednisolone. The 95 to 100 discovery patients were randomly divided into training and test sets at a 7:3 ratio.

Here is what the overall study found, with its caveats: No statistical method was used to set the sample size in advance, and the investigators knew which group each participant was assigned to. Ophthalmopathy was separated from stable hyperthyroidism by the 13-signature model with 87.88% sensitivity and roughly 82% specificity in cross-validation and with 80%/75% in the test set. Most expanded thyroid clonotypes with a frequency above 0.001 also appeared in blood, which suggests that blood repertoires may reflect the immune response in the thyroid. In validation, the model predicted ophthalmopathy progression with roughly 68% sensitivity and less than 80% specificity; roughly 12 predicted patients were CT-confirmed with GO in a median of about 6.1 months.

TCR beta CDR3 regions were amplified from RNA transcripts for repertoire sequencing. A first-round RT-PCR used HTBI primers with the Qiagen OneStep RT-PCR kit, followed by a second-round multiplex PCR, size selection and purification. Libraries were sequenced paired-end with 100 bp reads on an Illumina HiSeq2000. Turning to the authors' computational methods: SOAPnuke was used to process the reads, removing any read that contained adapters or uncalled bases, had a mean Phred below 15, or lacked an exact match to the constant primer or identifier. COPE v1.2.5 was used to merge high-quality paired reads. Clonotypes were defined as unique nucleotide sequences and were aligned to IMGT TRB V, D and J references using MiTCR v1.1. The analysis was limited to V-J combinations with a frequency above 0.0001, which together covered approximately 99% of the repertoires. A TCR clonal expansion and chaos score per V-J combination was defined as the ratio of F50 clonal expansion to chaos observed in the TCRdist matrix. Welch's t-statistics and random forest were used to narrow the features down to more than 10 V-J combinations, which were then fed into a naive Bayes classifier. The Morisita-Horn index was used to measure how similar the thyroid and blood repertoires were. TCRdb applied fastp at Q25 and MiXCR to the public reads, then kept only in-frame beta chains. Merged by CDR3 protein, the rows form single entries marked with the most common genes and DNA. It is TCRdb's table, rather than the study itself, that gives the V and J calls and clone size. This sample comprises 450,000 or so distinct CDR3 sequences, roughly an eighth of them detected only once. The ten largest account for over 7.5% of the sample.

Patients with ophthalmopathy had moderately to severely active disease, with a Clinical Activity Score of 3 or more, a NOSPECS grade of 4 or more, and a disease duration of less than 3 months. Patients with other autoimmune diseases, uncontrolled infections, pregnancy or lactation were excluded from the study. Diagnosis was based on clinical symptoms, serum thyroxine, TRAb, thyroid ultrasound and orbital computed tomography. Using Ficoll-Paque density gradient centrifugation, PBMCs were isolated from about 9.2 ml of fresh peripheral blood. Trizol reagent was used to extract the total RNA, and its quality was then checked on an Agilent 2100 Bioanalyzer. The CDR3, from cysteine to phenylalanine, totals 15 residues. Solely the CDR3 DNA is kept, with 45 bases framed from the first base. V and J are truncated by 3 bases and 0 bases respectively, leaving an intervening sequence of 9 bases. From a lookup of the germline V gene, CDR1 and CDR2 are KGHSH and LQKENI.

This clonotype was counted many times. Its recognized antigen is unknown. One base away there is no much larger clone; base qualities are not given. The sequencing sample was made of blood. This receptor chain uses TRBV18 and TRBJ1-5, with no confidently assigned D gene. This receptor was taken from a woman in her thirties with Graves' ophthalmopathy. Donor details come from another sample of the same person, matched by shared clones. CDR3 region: CASSPFQRSNQPQHF. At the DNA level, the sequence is TGTGCCAGCTCACCTTTCCAGCGTAGCAATCAGCCCCAGCATTTT.